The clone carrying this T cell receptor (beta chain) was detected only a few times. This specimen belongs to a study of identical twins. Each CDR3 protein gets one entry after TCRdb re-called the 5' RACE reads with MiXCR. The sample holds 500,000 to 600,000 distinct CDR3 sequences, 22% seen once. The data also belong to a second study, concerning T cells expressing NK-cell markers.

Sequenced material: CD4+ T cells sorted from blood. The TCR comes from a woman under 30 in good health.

The CDR3 region is CASSDGTGNFGELFF. For the CDR3, the DNA is TGTGCCAGCAGTGATGGGACAGGGAACTTCGGGGAGCTGTTTTTT. The chain joins TRBV2 to TRBJ2-2, with TRBD1 matching 9 bases. Trimming at V came to 3 bases and at J to 7 bases, leaving 6 bases not matched to a gene. CDR3 size: 15 residues. In germline, CDR1 is SNHLY, CDR2 FYNNEI. The full variable domain, completed using reference TRBV2 and TRBJ2-2, is EPEVTQTPSHQVTQMGQEVILRCVPISNHLYFYWYRQILGQKVEFLVSFYNNEISEKSEIFDDQFSVERPDGSNFTLKIRSTKLEDSAMYFCASSDGTGNFGELFFGEGSRLTVL.